Detailed here is one T cell receptor beta chain. This clonotype was found many times. Its recognized antigen is unknown. No base quality values were provided; no much bigger clone lies one nucleotide off. This sample is drawn from a study of T cells in Graves' hyperthyroidism and ophthalmopathy (dated 2019 in TCRdb). For the study in its entirety: Peripheral blood was collected at initial diagnosis, before any treatment. After sampling, hyperthyroidism patients received methimazole starting at 30 mg daily, and ophthalmopathy patients received high-dose intravenous methylprednisolone. In six Graves' hyperthyroidism patients, the study also compared T-cell repertoires from thyroid tissue with T-cell repertoires from blood. TCR V-J signatures able to tell the groups apart were searched for in a discovery cohort of 95 to 100 patients, of whom 43 had Graves' ophthalmopathy and 57 had stable Graves' hyperthyroidism. Whether ophthalmopathy could be predicted prospectively was tested in an independent validation cohort made up of approximately 19 hyperthyroidism patients plus 17 patients who later progressed to ophthalmopathy. For training and testing, the 110 or so patients in the discovery cohort were randomly divided in a 7:3 ratio. TCR Vbeta CDR3 sequencing of 120 to 150 peripheral blood samples (approximately 44 ophthalmopathy, 75 to 80 hyperthyroidism and approximately 17 progressor patients) is reported in the paper. Findings and caveats that apply to the study as a whole: No statistical method was used to fix the sample size in advance, and group allocation was not hidden from the investigators. Most expanded thyroid clonotypes (frequency above 0.001) were also found in blood, which suggests that blood repertoires may mirror thyroid immune responses. Ophthalmopathy was separated from stable hyperthyroidism by a 13 V-J signature model, with around 90% sensitivity and 81% to 82% specificity obtained in cross-validation and 80%/75% obtained in testing. During validation, the model predicted progression to ophthalmopathy a median of approximately six months ahead of onset, with almost 71% sensitivity and about 72% specificity.

Graves' hyperthyroidism was defined as stable when no progression to ophthalmopathy occurred over 18 months of follow-up. Hyperthyroidism patients were aged 18 to 65 years and newly diagnosed, with disease duration of less than 2 months. Patients with uncontrolled infections, other autoimmune diseases, pregnancy or lactation were excluded. Diagnoses were established on the basis of clinical symptoms, serum thyroxine and TRAb, thyroid ultrasound, and orbital computed tomography. PBMCs were separated from approximately 10 ml of fresh peripheral blood using Ficoll-Paque density gradient centrifugation. Total RNA was extracted using Trizol reagent, and RNA quality was assessed on an Agilent 2100 Bioanalyzer. Amplification of TCR beta CDR3 regions was carried out from RNA transcripts. For the first round of RT-PCR on the TCR CDR3, the HTBI primer set was used together with the Qiagen OneStep RT-PCR kit. The libraries were constructed in a second round of multiplex PCR and then size-selected and purified. Libraries were sequenced paired-end with 100 bp reads on an Illumina HiSeq2000. As for how the authors treated the data: Raw data were processed with SOAPnuke, discarding reads with adapters, uncalled bases, mean Phred below 15, or no exact constant-primer or identifier match. High-quality paired reads were merged with COPE v1.2.5, and unique nucleotide sequences were defined as clonotypes. Clonotypes were aligned to IMGT TRBV, TRBD and TRBJ reference segments using MiTCR v1.1. Only V-J combinations with frequency above 0.0001, covering 99% to 99.2% of repertoires, were analysed. The TCS score was defined as the ratio of F50 (clonal expansion) to E x V (chaos), calculated using BLOSUM62-based TCRdist between CDR3 peptides within each V-J. Welch's t-statistics and random forest reduced 450 to 600 V-J features to 13, which were used in a naive Bayes classifier (R e1071). TCRdb passed the public sequencing reads through fastp at Q25 and MiXCR, retaining productive beta sequences. Under each unique CDR3 protein, matching rows form one entry showing the most common genes and DNA. Clone size and V and J calls follow TCRdb, not the original study. In this sample the table shows about 550,000 distinct CDR3 sequences, around 20% of which occur a single time. 26% of the sample is held by the ten biggest clonotypes.

The receptor was isolated from a man between 18 and 29 years old with Graves' hyperthyroidism. The sequencing input was blood.

The CDR3 has the sequence CASTMTGATEAFF. In nucleotide form, the sequence is TGTGCCAGCACCATGACAGGGGCCACTGAAGCTTTCTTT. The chain was built from TRBV12-3 or TRBV12-4 and TRBJ1-1, with 8 junctional bases fitting TRBD1. V trim: 7 bases; J trim: 4 bases; unmatched bases: 5. The CDR3 spans 13 residues, from the cysteine through the phenylalanine. Only the CDR3 region is kept as DNA, spanning 39 bases read in frame from base 1.